The next 13 T cell receptor beta chains were all read from a single sample in a study of cytomegalovirus exposure and HLA in healthy donors. The PCR was carried out with 60 Vbeta primers and 13 Jbeta primers. Some clones are missing from TCRdb's copy, which holds only in-frame ones; the method was immunoSEQ multiplex PCR. Here the sample spans approximately 130,000 clones, 81% being singletons. Source material: PBMCs. These receptors all stem from a woman in her 40s in good health and CMV-seropositive.

This chain uses TRBV7-9 with TRBJ2-3; TRBD2 is a possible D gene (5 bases). The CDR3 contains 15 residues. The V gene lost 4 bases and the J gene lost 0 bases, with 11 bases spanning the gap. The V gene's germline CDR1 is SEHNR and CDR2 FQNEAQ (reference sequence). The CDR3 nucleotides read TGTGCCAGCAGCTCAGGACTCGCTAGCACAGATACGCAGTATTTT. This sequence encodes CASSSGLASTDTQYF.

This chain joins TRBV12-5 and TRBJ2-2, with D perhaps matching TRBD2 (5 bases). The CDR3 consists of 15 residues. Deletions cut 1 base from V and 0 bases from J, with 6 bases between. Germline CDR1 reads LGHNT; CDR2 reads FRNRAP. CDR3 sequence (DNA): TGTGCTAGTGGTTTGGCGGGGACGAACACCGGGGAGCTGTTTTTT. It translates to CASGLAGTNTGELFF.

This clone has a single count. CDR3 region: CASSQGAREGRAYEQYF. Here the CDR3 DNA reads TGCGCCAGCAGTCAAGGGGCGCGGGAGGGTAGGGCGTACGAGCAGTACTTC. V is TRBV23-1 and J is TRBJ2-7; 9 positions agree with TRBD2. TRBV23-1 is filed as an ORF, its function uncertain. With 2 bases clipped from V and 4 bases from J, the junction kept 12 bases outside the gene matches. The CDR3 has 17 amino acids.

The V call is TRBV7-9, the J call TRBJ2-5, with D unresolved. Near its end, the DNA agrees better with TRBJ2-7, so the J call may be wrong. The CDR3 covers 12 residues. CDR1 SEHNR and CDR2 FQNEAQ come from the germline V gene (reference sequence). The CDR3 nucleotides read TGTGCCAGCAGCTTACTCAACTACGAGCAGTACTTC. Residues: CASSLLNYEQYF.

The gene calls are TRBV5-1 and TRBJ1-5; 11 positions match TRBD1. CDR1 SGHRS and CDR2 YFSETQ come from the germline V gene. CDR3 length: 16 residues. Trimming took 4 bases from V and 7 from J; bases not matched to a gene: 10. In DNA form, the CDR3 reads TGCGCCAGCAGCCTCGGGGACAGGGGGAAGAGCCAGCCCCAGCATTTT. Its translation: CASSLGDRGKSQPQHF.

The V and J genes are TRBV4-1 and TRBJ2-1; TRBD2 agrees at 14 bases. V gave up 2 bases and J gave up 5 bases; unmatched junction bases: 5. The CDR3 totals 17 residues. Germline V CDR1 and CDR2: MGHRA, YSYEKL. CDR3 amino acids: CASSQLGLAGADNEQFF. The CDR3 region has the DNA TGCGCCAGCAGCCAACTGGGACTAGCGGGGGCAGACAATGAGCAGTTCTTC.

The rearrangement links TRBV27 to TRBJ2-5; D is ambiguous. The length of the CDR3 is 14 residues. The germline CDR1 and CDR2 sequences are MNHEY and SMNVEV (reference sequence). V was trimmed by 3 bases and J by 0 bases, leaving 8 bases between them. The CDR3 reads CASSFLGYQETQYF. The CDR3 DNA sequence: TGTGCCAGCAGTTTTCTAGGCTACCAAGAGACCCAGTACTTC.

The V gene is TRBV7-2, the J gene TRBJ1-5, with 10 bases matching TRBD1. J was trimmed by 5 bases and V by 2 bases; bases with no gene match: 6. The CDR3 runs to 16 residues. In germline, CDR1 is SGHTA, CDR2 FQGNSA. CDR3 residues: CASSLRTGGNHQPQHF. The DNA for the CDR3 is TGTGCCAGCAGCTTAAGGACAGGGGGAAATCATCAGCCCCAGCATTTT.

The chain employs TRBV28 and TRBJ1-1; tentatively, D is TRBD1 (5 bases). This CDR3 has 15 amino acids. The V gene's germline CDR1 is MDHEN and CDR2 SYDVKM. The germline V and J ends were trimmed by 3 bases and 6 bases, with 17 bases remaining between them. CDR3 sequence: CASSFVVGVTAEAFF. For the CDR3, the DNA is TGTGCCAGCAGTTTCGTTGTAGGGGTTACCGCTGAAGCTTTCTTT.

This clone was seen a few times. V gene TRBV10-3 combines with J gene TRBJ2-7; D may be TRBD1 (7 bases). Germline CDR1 and CDR2: ENHRY and SYGVKD. The CDR3 contains 15 residues. V gave up 2 bases and J gave up 3 bases, with 14 bases separating them. The CDR3 is CAISEAGQSGYEQYF. DNA for the CDR3: TGTGCCATCAGTGAGGCGGGACAGTCAGGCTACGAGCAGTACTTC.

This chain links TRBV6-1 with TRBJ1-2; the match to TRBD1 covers 8 bases. Losses at the gene ends were 2 bases for V and 5 bases for J; bases not matched to a gene: 4. The CDR3 has 14 amino acids. Germline CDR1 and CDR2: MNHNS and SASEGT. The CDR3 reads CASSEWTGSYGYTF. The CDR3 DNA is TGTGCCAGCAGTGAATGGACAGGGAGTTATGGCTACACCTTC.

This clone showed up just a few times. The chain links TRBV6-5 to TRBJ2-1; 7 bases align to TRBD2. Germline V gives CDR1 MNHEY, CDR2 SVGAGI. The CDR3 has 14 amino acids. In DNA, the CDR3 is TGTGTTAGTAGCGGGCCCCGCTCCTACAATGAGCAGTTCTTC. This encodes CVSSGPRSYNEQFF.

V is TRBV19 and J is TRBJ2-5; 9 nucleotides match TRBD1. The trim removed 7 bases at V and 4 bases at J, leaving 4 bases unmatched. The CDR3 length is 13 residues. Germline values: CDR1 LNHDA, CDR2 SQIVND (reference sequence). In DNA form, the CDR3 reads TGTGCCAGTAATGGGGACAGGGCAGAGACCCAGTACTTC. Residues: CASNGDRAETQYF.